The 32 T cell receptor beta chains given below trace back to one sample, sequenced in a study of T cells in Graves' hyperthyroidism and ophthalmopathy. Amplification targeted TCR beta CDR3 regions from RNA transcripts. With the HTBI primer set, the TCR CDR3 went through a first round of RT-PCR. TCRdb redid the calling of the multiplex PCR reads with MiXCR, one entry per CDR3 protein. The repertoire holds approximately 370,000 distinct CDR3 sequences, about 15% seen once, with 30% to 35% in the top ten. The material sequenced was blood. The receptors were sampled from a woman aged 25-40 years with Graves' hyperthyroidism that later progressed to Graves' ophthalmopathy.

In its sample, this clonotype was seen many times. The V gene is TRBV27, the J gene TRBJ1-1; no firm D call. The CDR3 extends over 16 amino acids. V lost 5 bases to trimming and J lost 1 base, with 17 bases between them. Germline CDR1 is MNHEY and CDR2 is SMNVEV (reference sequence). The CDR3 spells CASSVRRRTTNTEAFF. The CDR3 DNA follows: TGTGCCAGCAGTGTCAGGAGGCGAACAACGAACACTGAAGCTTTCTTT.

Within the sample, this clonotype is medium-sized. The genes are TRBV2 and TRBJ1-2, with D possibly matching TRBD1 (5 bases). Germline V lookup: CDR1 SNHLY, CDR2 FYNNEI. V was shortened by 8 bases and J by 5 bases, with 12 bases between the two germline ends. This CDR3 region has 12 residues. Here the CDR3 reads CASGGTTYGYTF. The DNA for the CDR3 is TGTGCCAGCGGTGGGACTACGTATGGCTACACCTTC.

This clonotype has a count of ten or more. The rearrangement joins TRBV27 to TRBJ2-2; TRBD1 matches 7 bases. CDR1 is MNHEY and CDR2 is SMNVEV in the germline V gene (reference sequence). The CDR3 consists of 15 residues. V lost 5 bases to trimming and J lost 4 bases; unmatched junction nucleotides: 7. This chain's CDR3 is CASSVDRVGTGELFF. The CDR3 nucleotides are TGTGCCAGCAGTGTAGACAGGGTCGGCACCGGGGAGCTGTTTTTT.

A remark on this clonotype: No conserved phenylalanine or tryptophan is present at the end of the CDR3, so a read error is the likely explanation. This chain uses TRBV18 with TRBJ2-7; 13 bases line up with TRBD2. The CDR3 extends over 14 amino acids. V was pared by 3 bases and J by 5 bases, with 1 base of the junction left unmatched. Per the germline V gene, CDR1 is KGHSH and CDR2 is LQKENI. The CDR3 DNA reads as TGTGCCAGCTCACCGGGACTAGCGGGGAACGAGCAGTACCTC. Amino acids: CASSPGLAGNEQYL.

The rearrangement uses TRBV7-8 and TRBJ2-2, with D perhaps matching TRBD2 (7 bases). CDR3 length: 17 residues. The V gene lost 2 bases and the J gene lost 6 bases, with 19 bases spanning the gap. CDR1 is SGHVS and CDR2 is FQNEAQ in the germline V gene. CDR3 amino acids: CASSLRVGGGSAGELFF. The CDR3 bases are TGTGCCAGCAGCTTACGCGTGGGCGGGGGCTCCGCCGGGGAGCTGTTTTTT.

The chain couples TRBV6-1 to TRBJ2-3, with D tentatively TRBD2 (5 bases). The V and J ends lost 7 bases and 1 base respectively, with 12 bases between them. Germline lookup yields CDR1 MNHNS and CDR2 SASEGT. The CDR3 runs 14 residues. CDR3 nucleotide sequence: TGTGCCAGCACCCGGGAACGCCGCACAGATACGCAGTATTTT. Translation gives CASTRERRTDTQYF.

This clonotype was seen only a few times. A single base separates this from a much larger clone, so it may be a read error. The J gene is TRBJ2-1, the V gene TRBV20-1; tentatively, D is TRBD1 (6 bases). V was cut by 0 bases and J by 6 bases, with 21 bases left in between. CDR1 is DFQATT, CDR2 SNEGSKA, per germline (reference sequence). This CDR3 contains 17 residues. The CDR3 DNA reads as TGCAGTGCTAGAGAATCCCCAGGCGGCCCCAGGGGCAATGAGCAGTTCTTC. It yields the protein CSARESPGGPRGNEQFF.

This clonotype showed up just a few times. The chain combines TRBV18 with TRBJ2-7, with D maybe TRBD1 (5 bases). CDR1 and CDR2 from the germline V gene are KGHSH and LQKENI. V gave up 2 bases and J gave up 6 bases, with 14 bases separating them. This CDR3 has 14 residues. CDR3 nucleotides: TGTGCCAGCTCACCAGACCTAACAGGTCCCGAGCAGTACTTC. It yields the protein CASSPDLTGPEQYF.

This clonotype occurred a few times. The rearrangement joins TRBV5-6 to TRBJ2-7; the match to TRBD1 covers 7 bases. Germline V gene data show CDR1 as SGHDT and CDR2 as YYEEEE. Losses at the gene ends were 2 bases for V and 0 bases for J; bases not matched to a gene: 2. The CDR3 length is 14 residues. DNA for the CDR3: TGTGCCAGCAGCTTTGGGACAGCCTCCTACGAGCAGTACTTC. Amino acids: CASSFGTASYEQYF.

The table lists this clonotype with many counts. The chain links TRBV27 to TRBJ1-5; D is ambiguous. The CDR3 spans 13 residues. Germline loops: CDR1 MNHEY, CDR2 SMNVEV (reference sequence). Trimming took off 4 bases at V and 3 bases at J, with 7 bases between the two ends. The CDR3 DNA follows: TGTGCCAGCAGTTCTCCTATCAATCAGCCCCAGCATTTT. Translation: CASSSPINQPQHF.

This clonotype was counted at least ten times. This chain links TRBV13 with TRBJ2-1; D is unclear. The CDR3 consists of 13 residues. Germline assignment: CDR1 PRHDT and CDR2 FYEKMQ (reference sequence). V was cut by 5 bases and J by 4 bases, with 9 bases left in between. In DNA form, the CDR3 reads TGTGCCAGCAGCCGCAGAAATTACAATGAGCAGTTCTTC. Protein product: CASSRRNYNEQFF.

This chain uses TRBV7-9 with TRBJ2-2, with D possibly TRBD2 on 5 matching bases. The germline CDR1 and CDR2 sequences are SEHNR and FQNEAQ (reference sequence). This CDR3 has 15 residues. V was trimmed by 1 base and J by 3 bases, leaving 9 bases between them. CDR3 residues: CASSLGRFDTGELFF. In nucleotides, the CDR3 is TGTGCCAGCAGCTTAGGGAGGTTTGACACCGGGGAGCTGTTTTTT. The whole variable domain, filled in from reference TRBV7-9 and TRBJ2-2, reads DTGVSQNPRHKITKRGQNVTFRCDPISEHNRLYWYRQTLGQGPEFLTYFQNEAQLEKSRLLSDRFSAERPKGSFSTLEIQRTEQGDSAMYLCASSLGRFDTGELFFGEGSRLTVL.

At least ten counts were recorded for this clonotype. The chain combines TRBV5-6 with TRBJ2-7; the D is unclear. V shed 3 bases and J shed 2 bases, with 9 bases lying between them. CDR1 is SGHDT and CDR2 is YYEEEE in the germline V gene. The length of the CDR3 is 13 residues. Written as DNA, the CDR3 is TGTGCCAGCAGCTATGGCTTACCCTACGAGCAGTACTTC. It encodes CASSYGLPYEQYF.

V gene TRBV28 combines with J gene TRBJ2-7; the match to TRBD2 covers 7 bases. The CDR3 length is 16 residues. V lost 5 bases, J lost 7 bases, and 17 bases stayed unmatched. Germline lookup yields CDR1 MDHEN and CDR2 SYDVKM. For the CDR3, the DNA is TGTGCCAGCAGTCCGGTCGGGGTGGCCCCCGGGGGGGAGCAGTACTTC. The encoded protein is CASSPVGVAPGGEQYF.

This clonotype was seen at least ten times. The chain's CDR3 is CASSQTGFYEQYF. The CDR3 DNA reads as TGTGCCAGCAGCCAGACAGGGTTCTACGAGCAGTACTTC. The chain has TRBV27 and TRBJ2-7; TRBD1 aligns across 7 bases. CDR1 and CDR2 from the germline V gene are MNHEY and SMNVEV (reference sequence). CDR3 length: 13 amino acids. V dropped 6 bases and J dropped 3; count of bases not matched to a gene: 5.

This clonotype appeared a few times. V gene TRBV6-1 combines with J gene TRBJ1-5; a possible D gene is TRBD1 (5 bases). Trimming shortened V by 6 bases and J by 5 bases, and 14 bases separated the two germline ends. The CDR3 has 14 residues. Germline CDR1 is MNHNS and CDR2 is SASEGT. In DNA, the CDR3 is TGTGCCAGCAGGGGGGGTACAGCCCATCAGCCCCAGCATTTT. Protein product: CASRGGTAHQPQHF.

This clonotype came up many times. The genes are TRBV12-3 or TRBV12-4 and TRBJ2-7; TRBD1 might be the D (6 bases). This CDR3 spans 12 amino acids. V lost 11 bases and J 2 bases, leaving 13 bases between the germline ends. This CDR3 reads CACSRGAYEQYF. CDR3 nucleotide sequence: TGTGCCTGCTCCAGGGGTGCCTACGAGCAGTACTTC.

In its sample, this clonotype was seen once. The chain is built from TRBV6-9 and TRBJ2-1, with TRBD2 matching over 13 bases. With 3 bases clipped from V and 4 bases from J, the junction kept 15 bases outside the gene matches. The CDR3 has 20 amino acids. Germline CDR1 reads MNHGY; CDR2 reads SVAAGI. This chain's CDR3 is CASSYVPGLAGRNLYNEQFF. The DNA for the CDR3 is TGTGCCAGCAGTTACGTACCGGGACTAGCGGGGAGAAATTTATACAATGAGCAGTTCTTC.

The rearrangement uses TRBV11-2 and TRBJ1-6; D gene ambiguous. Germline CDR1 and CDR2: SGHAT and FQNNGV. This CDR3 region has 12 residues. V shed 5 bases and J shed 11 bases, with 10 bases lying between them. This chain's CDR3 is CASSEEVPPLHF. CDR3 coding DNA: TGTGCCAGCAGCGAAGAGGTTCCACCCCTCCACTTT.

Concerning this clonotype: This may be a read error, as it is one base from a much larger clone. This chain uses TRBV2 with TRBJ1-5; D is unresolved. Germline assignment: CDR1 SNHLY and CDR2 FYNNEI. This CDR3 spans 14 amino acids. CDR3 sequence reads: CANSLRTPQQPQHF. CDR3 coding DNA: TGTGCCAACAGTTTACGTACCCCCCAACAGCCCCAGCATTTT.

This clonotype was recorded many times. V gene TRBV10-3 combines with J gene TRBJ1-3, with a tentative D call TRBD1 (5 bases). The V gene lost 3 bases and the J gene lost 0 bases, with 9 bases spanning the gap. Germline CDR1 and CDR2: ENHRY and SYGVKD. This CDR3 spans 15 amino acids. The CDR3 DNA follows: TGTGCCATCAGTGACCCGGGACTCTCTGGAAACACCATATATTTT. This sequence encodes CAISDPGLSGNTIYF.

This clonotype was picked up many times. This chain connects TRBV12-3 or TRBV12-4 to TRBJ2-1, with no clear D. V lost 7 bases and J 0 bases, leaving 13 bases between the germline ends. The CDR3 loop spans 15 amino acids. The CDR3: CASTRSQISYNEQFF. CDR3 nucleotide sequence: TGTGCCAGCACTCGTAGTCAGATCTCCTACAATGAGCAGTTCTTC.

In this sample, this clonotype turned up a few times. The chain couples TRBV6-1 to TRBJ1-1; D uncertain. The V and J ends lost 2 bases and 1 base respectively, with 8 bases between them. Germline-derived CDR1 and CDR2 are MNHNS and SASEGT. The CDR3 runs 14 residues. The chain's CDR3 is CASSEYRENTEAFF. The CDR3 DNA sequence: TGTGCCAGCAGTGAATATAGAGAGAACACTGAAGCTTTCTTT.

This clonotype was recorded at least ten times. CDR3 residues: CAWSLTTGGEGYTF. The CDR3 DNA sequence: TGTGCCTGGAGTCTTACGACAGGGGGTGAAGGCTACACCTTC. The chain employs TRBV30 and TRBJ1-2; the match to TRBD1 covers 9 bases. V dropped 2 bases and J dropped 8; count of bases not matched to a gene: 9. The germline gives CDR1 GTSNPN, CDR2 SVGIG (reference sequence). The CDR3 has 14 residues.

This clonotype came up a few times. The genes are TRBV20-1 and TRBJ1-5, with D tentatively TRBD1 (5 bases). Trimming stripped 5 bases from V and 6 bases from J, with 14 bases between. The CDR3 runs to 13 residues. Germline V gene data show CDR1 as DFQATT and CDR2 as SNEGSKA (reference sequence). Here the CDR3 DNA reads TGCAGTGCTGGGGCTGGGGGAAGTCAGCCCCAGCATTTT. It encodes CSAGAGGSQPQHF.

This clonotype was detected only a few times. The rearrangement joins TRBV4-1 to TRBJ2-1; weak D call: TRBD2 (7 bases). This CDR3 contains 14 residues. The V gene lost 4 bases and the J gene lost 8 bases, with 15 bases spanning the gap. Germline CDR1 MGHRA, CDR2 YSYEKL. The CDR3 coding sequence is TGCGCCAGCAGCCCCAGAGGGGGGGTCGATGAGCAGTTCTTC. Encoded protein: CASSPRGGVDEQFF.

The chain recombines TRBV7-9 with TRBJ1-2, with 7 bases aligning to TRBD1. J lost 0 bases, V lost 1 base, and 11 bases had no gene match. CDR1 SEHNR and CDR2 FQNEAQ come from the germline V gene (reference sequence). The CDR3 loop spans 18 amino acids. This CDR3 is CASSLVTGTRPSNYGYTF. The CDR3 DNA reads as TGTGCCAGCAGCTTAGTGACAGGGACACGACCTTCTAACTATGGCTACACCTTC.

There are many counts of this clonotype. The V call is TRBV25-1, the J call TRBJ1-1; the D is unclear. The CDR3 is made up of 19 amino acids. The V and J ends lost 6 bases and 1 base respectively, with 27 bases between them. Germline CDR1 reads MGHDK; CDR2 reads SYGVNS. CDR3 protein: CASSSVFEAVSARNTEAFF. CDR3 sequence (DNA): TGTGCCAGCAGCTCCGTCTTCGAGGCAGTTTCAGCAAGGAACACTGAAGCTTTCTTT.

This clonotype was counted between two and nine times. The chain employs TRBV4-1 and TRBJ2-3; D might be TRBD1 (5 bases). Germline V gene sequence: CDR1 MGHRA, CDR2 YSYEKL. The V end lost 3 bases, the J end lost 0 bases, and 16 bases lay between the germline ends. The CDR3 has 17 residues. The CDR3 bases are TGCGCCAGCAGCCAGTCCATCATAGGGGTTAGCACAGATACGCAGTATTTT. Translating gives CASSQSIIGVSTDTQYF.

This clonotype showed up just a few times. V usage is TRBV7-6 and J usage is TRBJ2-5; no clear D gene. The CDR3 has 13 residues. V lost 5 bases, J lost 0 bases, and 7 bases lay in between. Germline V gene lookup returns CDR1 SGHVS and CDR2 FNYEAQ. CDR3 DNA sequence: TGTGCCAGCAGCCGCGGACACCAAGAGACCCAGTACTTC. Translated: CASSRGHQETQYF. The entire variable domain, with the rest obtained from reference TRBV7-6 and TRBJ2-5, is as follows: GAGVSQSPRYKVTKRGQDVALRCDPISGHVSLYWYRQALGQGPEFLTYFNYEAQQDKSGLPNDRFSAERPEGSISTLTIQRTEQRDSAMYRCASSRGHQETQYFGPGTRLLVL.

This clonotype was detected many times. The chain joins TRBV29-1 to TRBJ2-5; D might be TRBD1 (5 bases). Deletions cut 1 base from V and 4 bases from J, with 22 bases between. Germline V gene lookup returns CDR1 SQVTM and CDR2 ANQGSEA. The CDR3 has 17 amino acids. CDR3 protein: CSVEVVIGAGIRETQYF. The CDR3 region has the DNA TGCAGCGTTGAAGTGGTCATAGGGGCAGGGATAAGAGAGACCCAGTACTTC. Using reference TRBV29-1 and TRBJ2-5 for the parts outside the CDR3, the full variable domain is SAVISQKPSRDICQRGTSLTIQCQVDSQVTMMFWYRQQPGQSLTLIATANQGSEATYESGFVIDKFPISRPNLTFSTLTVSNMSPEDSSIYLCSVEVVIGAGIRETQYFGPGTRLLVL.

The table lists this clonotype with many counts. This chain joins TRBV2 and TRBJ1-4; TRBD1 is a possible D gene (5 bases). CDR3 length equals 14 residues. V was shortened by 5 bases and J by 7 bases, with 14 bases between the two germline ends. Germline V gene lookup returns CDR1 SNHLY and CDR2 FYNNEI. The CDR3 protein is CASSTDNGGEKLFF. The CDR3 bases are TGTGCCAGCAGTACTGACAATGGGGGTGAAAAACTGTTTTTT.